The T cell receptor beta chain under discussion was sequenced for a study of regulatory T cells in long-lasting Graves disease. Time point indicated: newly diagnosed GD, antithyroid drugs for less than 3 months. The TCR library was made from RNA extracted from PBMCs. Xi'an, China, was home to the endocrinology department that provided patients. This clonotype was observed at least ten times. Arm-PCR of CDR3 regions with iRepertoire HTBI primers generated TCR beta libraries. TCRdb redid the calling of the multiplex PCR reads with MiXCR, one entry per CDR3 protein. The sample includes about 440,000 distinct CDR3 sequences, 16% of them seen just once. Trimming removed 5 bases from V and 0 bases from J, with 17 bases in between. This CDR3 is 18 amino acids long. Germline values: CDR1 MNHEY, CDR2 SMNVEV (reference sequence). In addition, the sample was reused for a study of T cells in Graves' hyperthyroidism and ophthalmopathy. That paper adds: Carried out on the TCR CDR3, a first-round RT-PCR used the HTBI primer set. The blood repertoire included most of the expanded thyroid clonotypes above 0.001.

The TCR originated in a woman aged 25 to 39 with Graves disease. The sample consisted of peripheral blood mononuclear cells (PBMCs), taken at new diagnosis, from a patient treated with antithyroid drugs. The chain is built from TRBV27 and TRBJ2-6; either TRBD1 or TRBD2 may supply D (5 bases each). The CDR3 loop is CASSLRDRPNSGANVLTF. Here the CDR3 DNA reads TGTGCCAGCAGTCTAAGGGACCGTCCCAACTCTGGGGCCAACGTCCTGACTTTC.